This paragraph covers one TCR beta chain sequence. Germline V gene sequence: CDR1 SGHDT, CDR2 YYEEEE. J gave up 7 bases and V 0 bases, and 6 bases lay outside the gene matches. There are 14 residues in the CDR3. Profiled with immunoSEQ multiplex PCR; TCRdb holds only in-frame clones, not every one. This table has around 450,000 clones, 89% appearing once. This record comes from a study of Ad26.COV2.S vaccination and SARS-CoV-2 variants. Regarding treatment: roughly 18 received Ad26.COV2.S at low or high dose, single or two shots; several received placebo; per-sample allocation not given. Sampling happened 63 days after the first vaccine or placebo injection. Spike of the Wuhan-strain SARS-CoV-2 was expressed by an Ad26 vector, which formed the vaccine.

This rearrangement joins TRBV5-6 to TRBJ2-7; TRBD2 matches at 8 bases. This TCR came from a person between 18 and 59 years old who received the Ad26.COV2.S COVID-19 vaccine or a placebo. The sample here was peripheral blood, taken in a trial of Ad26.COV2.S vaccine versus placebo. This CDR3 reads CASSLVSGAGEQYF. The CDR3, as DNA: TGTGCCAGCAGCTTGGTTAGCGGGGCGGGTGAGCAGTACTTC.